This T cell receptor (beta chain) was identified during a study of T cells in Graves' hyperthyroidism and ophthalmopathy. Authors of the study amplified TCR beta CDR3 regions from RNA transcripts. An initial round of RT-PCR targeting the TCR CDR3 relied on the HTBI primer set. MiXCR, run by TCRdb on the multiplex PCR reads, gives a single entry per CDR3 protein. The sample includes about 290,000 distinct CDR3 sequences, over 15% of them seen just once. A Clinical Activity Score of at least 3, a NOSPECS grade of at least 4 and a duration under 3 months were recorded in the ophthalmopathy patients. V shed 6 bases and J 3 bases; nucleotides not matched to a gene: 1. This CDR3 has 13 amino acids. Looked up from germline, CDR1 is MDHEN and CDR2 is SYDVKM. This clonotype was observed at least ten times.

The chain has TRBV28 and TRBJ2-1; 8 bases align to TRBD1. Sequenced material: blood. The clonotype comes from a woman aged 55-70 years with Graves' ophthalmopathy. CDR3 protein: CASRQGVYNEQFF. DNA for the CDR3: TGTGCCAGCAGACAGGGGGTCTACAATGAGCAGTTCTTC.